The 8 T cell receptor beta chains given below trace back to one sample, sequenced in a study of control samples from healthy donors and cancer patients. Here immunoSEQ multiplex PCR was the method, and the copy in TCRdb shows in-frame clones only, minus some. The repertoire includes fewer than 200,000 clones, around 90% of them detected once, and 12% sits in the top ten. Material for sequencing was blood. The receptors originated from a man in his thirties or forties in good health.

This chain connects TRBV7-6 to TRBJ2-5; perhaps TRBD1 as D (5 bases). The CDR3 covers 16 residues. Trimming took off 5 bases at V and 5 bases at J, with 21 bases between the two ends. Germline CDR1 is SGHVS and CDR2 is FNYEAQ. The DNA of the CDR3 is TGTGCCAGCAGCCCTAACAGGCCTTCAGTGAGGGAGACCCAGTACTTC. Translated: CASSPNRPSVRETQYF.

This sequence joins TRBV5-1 and TRBJ2-1; D is uncertain. Trimming removed 3 bases from V and 4 bases from J, with 11 bases in between. The CDR3 covers 14 residues. Looked up from germline, CDR1 is SGHRS and CDR2 is YFSETQ. CDR3 amino acids: CASSSIDGYNEQFF. Written as DNA, the CDR3 is TGCGCCAGCAGCTCAATAGACGGATACAATGAGCAGTTCTTC.

The chain recombines TRBV28 with TRBJ2-5, with TRBD2 matching over 8 bases. After removal of 3 bases from V and 6 bases from J, the junction contained 3 bases not matched to a gene. The CDR3 has 13 residues. Looked up from germline, CDR1 is MDHEN and CDR2 is SYDVKM. The chain's CDR3 is CASSFAGGKTQYF. The CDR3 DNA reads as TGTGCCAGCAGTTTCGCGGGAGGAAAGACCCAGTACTTC.

The CDR3: CASSPGTSGGPNEQFF. The CDR3 DNA reads as TGTGCCAGCAGCCCAGGGACTAGCGGGGGGCCGAATGAGCAGTTCTTC. The chain combines TRBV3-1 (or the pseudogene TRBV3-2) with TRBJ2-1; 15 nucleotides align to TRBD2. The V segment lost 4 bases and the J segment 7 bases; nucleotides outside the gene matches: 5. This CDR3 has 16 amino acids. The V gene's germline CDR1 is LGHDT and CDR2 YNNKEL (reference sequence).

The V call is TRBV25-1, the J call TRBJ2-1; tentatively, D is TRBD1 or TRBD2 (5 bases each). Germline-derived CDR1 and CDR2 are MGHDK and SYGVNS. V was cut by 8 bases and J by 11 bases, with 10 bases left in between. The CDR3 sequence is 10 residues long. The CDR3 sequence: CASAGTQQFF. CDR3 coding DNA: TGTGCCAGCGCCGGGACCCAGCAGTTCTTC. Supplemented by reference TRBV25-1 and TRBJ2-1, the full variable domain reads EADIYQTPRYLVIGTGKKITLECSQTMGHDKMYWYQQDPGMELHLIHYSYGVNSTEKGDLSSESTVSRIRTEHFPLTLESARPSHTSQYLCASAGTQQFFGPGTRLTVL.

The rearrangement joins TRBV3-1 (or the pseudogene TRBV3-2) to TRBJ1-5; D is uncertain. The V and J ends lost 1 base and 6 bases respectively, with 4 bases between them. Germline V gene lookup returns CDR1 LGHDT and CDR2 YNNKEL (reference sequence). This CDR3 region has 12 residues. In nucleotides, the CDR3 is TGTGCCAGCAGCCAAGCGGGTCAGCCCCAGCATTTT. Its protein product is CASSQAGQPQHF.

This chain uses TRBV3-1 (or the pseudogene TRBV3-2) with TRBJ1-3; D is undetermined. Looked up from germline, CDR1 is LGHDT and CDR2 is YNNKEL (reference sequence). The CDR3 spans 15 residues. V shed 4 bases and J shed 4 bases, with 14 bases lying between them. The CDR3 spells CASSLVGGYGNTIYF. The CDR3 DNA reads TGTGCCAGCAGCCTCGTGGGAGGATACGGAAACACCATATATTTT.

V gene TRBV7-9 combines with J gene TRBJ1-1, with 7 bases aligning to TRBD1. This CDR3 is built from 18 residues. Germline CDR1 is SEHNR and CDR2 is FQNEAQ (reference sequence). With V trimmed by 5 bases and J by 5 bases, 20 bases remained unmatched. For the CDR3, the DNA is TGTGCCAGCAGCCCATCCTTAGGGGACAGCGAAGGATGGACTGAAGCTTTCTTT. It specifies CASSPSLGDSEGWTEAFF. Variable domain in full (rest from reference TRBV7-9 and TRBJ1-1): DTGVSQNPRHKITKRGQNVTFRCDPISEHNRLYWYRQTLGQGPEFLTYFQNEAQLEKSRLLSDRFSAERPKGSFSTLEIQRTEQGDSAMYLCASSPSLGDSEGWTEAFFGQGTRLTVV.